The 4 T cell receptor beta chains listed next were all sequenced from one sample in a study of T cell responses to AZD1222 COVID-19 vaccine. Generated by immunoSEQ multiplex PCR, the TCRdb table keeps only in-frame clones and is missing some. The sample has around 260,000 clones; approximately 95% are singletons. The sample consisted of peripheral blood, taken on day 0 of AZD1222 vaccination. Receptor source: an adult in good health.

The chain employs TRBV28 and TRBJ2-6; D is perhaps TRBD1 (5 bases). There are 20 residues in the CDR3. CDR1 MDHEN and CDR2 SYDVKM come from the germline V gene. V was pared by 3 bases and J by 0 bases, with 21 bases between. The CDR3 here is CASSFRTPWQGYSGANVLTF. As DNA, the CDR3 is TGTGCCAGCAGTTTCCGAACACCTTGGCAGGGCTACTCTGGGGCCAACGTCCTGACTTTC.

The CDR3 DNA reads TGTGCCGGCCAACAGGGTTGGGCCGGGGAGCTGTTTTTT. This sequence encodes CAGQQGWAGELFF. This chain connects TRBV5-8 to TRBJ2-2; maybe TRBD1 (6 bases). Germline V gene sequence: CDR1 SGHTS, CDR2 YDEGEE. This CDR3 spans 13 amino acids. V lost 10 bases and J lost 6, with 16 bases in between.

This chain connects TRBV12-3 or TRBV12-4 to TRBJ2-5, with unresolved D. Trimming stripped 3 bases from V and 1 base from J, with 6 bases between. The CDR3 is 13 residues long. CDR3 sequence: CASSLVTQETQYF. The CDR3 coding sequence is TGTGCCAGCAGTTTGGTGACCCAAGAGACCCAGTACTTC.

The CDR3 bases are TGCGCCAGCAGCTTGTACGCCGGGGGTTACGACACTGAAGCTTTCTTT. It specifies CASSLYAGGYDTEAFF. The chain carries TRBV5-1 and TRBJ1-1; D possibly corresponds to TRBD1 (5 bases). V lost 1 base to trimming and J lost 3 bases, with 16 bases between them. The CDR3 contains 16 residues. The germline V gene encodes CDR1 SGHRS and CDR2 YFSETQ.